A single sample is the source of the 5 T cell receptor beta chains below, sequenced in a study of CD8+CD57+ T cells in acquired aplastic anemia. Profiling that covered TCR beta VDJ and CDR3 relied on genomic DNA as its template. TCRdb redid the calling of the reads with MiXCR, one entry per CDR3 protein. The table has fewer than 250,000 distinct CDR3 sequences, roughly half seen once. The specimen was sorted CD4+, CD8+, or CD8+CD57+ T cells (not recorded which) from PBMCs. Every receptor here comes from a human donor in good health, serving as a control.

The gene calls are TRBV7-9 and TRBJ1-4; a weak D match, TRBD1 (6 bases). Trimming pared 4 bases from V and 11 bases from J, leaving 14 bases between. Germline V lookup: CDR1 SEHNR, CDR2 FQNEAQ (reference sequence). The CDR3 extends over 13 amino acids. CDR3 sequence (DNA): TGTGCCAGCAGCTCAGGACAGCTAAATAAACTGTTTTTT. Amino acids: CASSSGQLNKLFF.

Concerning this clonotype: It may be a read error: a sequence one base away is much more abundant. This chain uses TRBV7-2 with TRBJ1-5, with D hard to call. The germline gives CDR1 SGHTA, CDR2 FQGNSA. The CDR3 spans 14 residues. CDR3 protein: CASSSSMNNQLQHF. The DNA for the CDR3 is TGTGCCAGCAGCTCCTCGATGAACAATCAGCTCCAGCATTTT.

This clonotype came up once. This chain uses TRBV2 with TRBJ2-7, with 8 nucleotides matching TRBD1. The CDR3 extends over 14 amino acids. V shed 6 bases and J 3 bases; nucleotides not matched to a gene: 7. From germline, CDR1 is SNHLY and CDR2 FYNNEI. The DNA of the CDR3 is TGTGCCAGCAGAGATCCGGGACAGGACTACGAGCAGTACTTC. It translates to CASRDPGQDYEQYF.

Turning to this clonotype: The junction differs from germline at one of its ends, possibly a read error. The V gene is TRBV10-3, the J gene TRBJ2-3; D may be TRBD2 (5 bases). This CDR3 is 13 amino acids long. Germline V gives CDR1 ENHRY, CDR2 SYGVKD. The CDR3 loop is CASSWTDTDTQYF. The CDR3 nucleotides are TGTGCCAGCAGTTGGACTGACACAGATACGCAGTATTTT.

V usage is TRBV9 and J usage is TRBJ2-7; 8 positions match TRBD2. J lost 7 bases, V lost 3 bases, and 18 bases had no gene match. Germline lookup yields CDR1 SGDLS and CDR2 YYNGEE. The CDR3 consists of 17 residues. The CDR3 DNA follows: TGTGCCAGCAGCGGGGCCTCCCCGGGACTAGTGGACTGGGAGCAGTACTTC. Residues: CASSGASPGLVDWEQYF.